These 30 T cell receptor beta chains were sequenced from one sample in a study of regulatory T cells in long-lasting Graves disease. This sample's time point: newly diagnosed GD, antithyroid drugs for less than 3 months. RNA isolated from PBMCs was used to make the TCR library. In building TCR beta libraries, iRepertoire HTBI primers were used together with Arm-PCR of CDR3 regions. MiXCR, run by TCRdb on the multiplex PCR reads, gives a single entry per CDR3 protein. The table lists approximately 470,000 distinct CDR3 sequences, roughly 15% of them singletons. This sample was also put to use in a study of T cells in Graves' hyperthyroidism and ophthalmopathy.

Sequencing was performed on peripheral blood mononuclear cells (PBMCs), taken at new diagnosis, from a patient treated with antithyroid drugs. The origin of the receptors is a middle-aged man with Graves disease.

Turning to this clonotype: The likely explanation is a read error, given a far larger clone one base away. A read error is likely, as this CDR3 ends without the conserved phenylalanine or tryptophan. The genes are TRBV2 and TRBJ1-1; no firm D call. Trimming pared 5 bases from V and 3 bases from J, leaving 13 bases between. Germline CDR1 is SNHLY and CDR2 is FYNNEI. The CDR3 totals 14 residues. CDR3 sequence reads: CASSLEGSYTEAFL. The CDR3 nucleotides read TGTGCCAGCAGTTTAGAGGGATCCTACACTGAAGCTTTCCTT.

The chain links TRBV7-2 to TRBJ2-3, with a possible D match to TRBD2 (5 bases). Between the trimmed V and J ends, which lost 7 bases and 0 bases, there was a span of 20 bases. CDR1 is SGHTA and CDR2 is FQGNSA in the germline V gene. The CDR3 is 17 amino acids. In nucleotides, the CDR3 is TGTGCCAGCATTTTATGGGGAGCCACATTTAGCACAGATACGCAGTATTTT. This translates into CASILWGATFSTDTQYF.

CDR3 loop: CASSEESSGANVLTF. DNA of the CDR3: TGTGCCAGCAGTGAGGAGAGCTCTGGGGCCAACGTCCTGACTTTC. The V call is TRBV2, the J call TRBJ2-6; D remains unclear. The CDR3 has 15 residues. Germline CDR1 SNHLY, CDR2 FYNNEI. Trimming took off 3 bases at V and 0 bases at J, with 6 bases between the two ends.

This clonotype has a count of ten or more. The rearrangement links TRBV20-1 to TRBJ2-5; D may be TRBD1 (6 bases). This CDR3 contains 13 residues. The ends were cut back, 2 bases at V and 4 bases at J, with 11 bases in the middle. Per the germline V gene, CDR1 is DFQATT and CDR2 is SNEGSKA (reference sequence). The CDR3: CSARRTARETQYF. In nucleotides, the CDR3 is TGCAGTGCTAGAAGGACAGCCCGAGAGACCCAGTACTTC.

Many counts were recorded for this clonotype. The chain is built from TRBV12-3 or TRBV12-4 and TRBJ2-1, with TRBD2 matching over 13 bases. The CDR3 sequence is 17 residues long. With 5 bases clipped from V and 8 bases from J, the junction kept 12 bases outside the gene matches. The CDR3 loop is CASSPEVTSGRRDEQFF. The CDR3 DNA follows: TGTGCCAGCAGTCCGGAAGTGACTAGCGGGAGGAGGGATGAGCAGTTCTTC.

This clonotype appeared a few times. This sequence joins TRBV20-1 and TRBJ2-7; 10 positions agree with TRBD2. Germline CDR1 DFQATT, CDR2 SNEGSKA (reference sequence). CDR3 length: 13 amino acids. The CDR3 loop reads CTGKAGGSYEQYF. In nucleotides, the CDR3 is TGCACCGGAAAAGCGGGAGGGTCCTACGAGCAGTACTTC.

The rearrangement links TRBV19 to TRBJ2-7; TRBD1 is a possible D gene (6 bases). The V end was cut by 3 bases, the J end by 6 bases, with 12 bases between. CDR1 and CDR2 from the germline V gene are LNHDA and SQIVND (reference sequence). This CDR3 is 13 amino acids long. CDR3 residues: CASSIKGVGEQYF. CDR3 nucleotide sequence: TGTGCCAGTAGTATTAAGGGGGTAGGCGAGCAGTACTTC.

This clonotype was seen at least ten times. The V and J genes are TRBV20-1 and TRBJ2-7; no clear D gene. The length of the CDR3 is 15 residues. V was trimmed by 5 bases and J by 7 bases, leaving 24 bases between them. Germline CDR1 is DFQATT and CDR2 is SNEGSKA (reference sequence). Here the CDR3 reads CSAPNFNPPPREQYF. The DNA of the CDR3 is TGCAGTGCTCCGAATTTTAATCCCCCTCCTCGGGAGCAGTACTTC.

In this sample, this clonotype turned up a few times. The V gene is TRBV12-3 or TRBV12-4, the J gene TRBJ1-2, with D maybe TRBD1 (5 bases). V was trimmed by 5 bases and J by 2 bases, leaving 18 bases between them. The CDR3 loop spans 16 amino acids. The CDR3 is CASSPGWERGNYGYTF. The CDR3 DNA follows: TGTGCCAGCAGTCCGGGGTGGGAGCGGGGGAACTATGGCTACACCTTC.

This clonotype was seen ten or more times. CDR3 DNA sequence: TGTGCCAGCAGGTCCCGGACAGGGCTACTGGAGACCCAGTACTTC. As protein: CASRSRTGLLETQYF. J is TRBJ2-5 and V is TRBV6-2 or TRBV6-3, with TRBD1 identical over 8 bases. Germline values: CDR1 MNHEY, CDR2 SVGEGT. The CDR3 has 15 residues. V lost 6 bases, J lost 5 bases, and 11 bases stayed unmatched.

The rearrangement links TRBV20-1 to TRBJ2-7; D is undetermined. V was cut by 5 bases and J by 3 bases, with 11 bases left in between. From germline, CDR1 is DFQATT and CDR2 SNEGSKA (reference sequence). The CDR3 contains 12 residues. CDR3 in amino acids: CSAEVGIYEQYF. The CDR3 DNA reads TGCAGTGCTGAGGTTGGAATCTACGAGCAGTACTTC.

In its sample, this clonotype was seen once. The chain employs TRBV14 and TRBJ1-2; TRBD1 might be the D (5 bases). V lost 0 bases and J 7 bases, leaving 15 bases between the germline ends. This CDR3 region has 15 residues. The germline gives CDR1 SGHDN, CDR2 FVKESK. This CDR3 reads CASSQDRGGSGGYTF. CDR3 bases: TGTGCCAGCAGCCAAGATAGGGGAGGCAGCGGTGGCTACACCTTC. Complete variable domain (other parts from reference TRBV14 and TRBJ1-2): EAGVTQFPSHSVIEKGQTVTLRCDPISGHDNLYWYRRVMGKEIKFLLHFVKESKQDESGMPNNRFLAERTGGTYSTLKVQPAELEDSGVYFCASSQDRGGSGGYTFGSGTRLTVV.

This clonotype showed up many times. The rearrangement uses TRBV7-8 and TRBJ2-1, with 9 positions matching TRBD2. This CDR3 comprises 13 residues. Per the germline V gene, CDR1 is SGHVS and CDR2 is FQNEAQ. V shed 5 bases, J shed 13 bases, and the junction held 9 bases outside the gene matches. The CDR3: CASSPGLAVSQFF. Here the CDR3 DNA reads TGTGCCAGCAGCCCGGGACTAGCCGTTAGCCAGTTCTTC.

This clonotype appeared a few times. The chain carries TRBV20-1 and TRBJ2-7; D is undetermined. Trimming removed 5 bases at V and 3 bases at J, with 11 bases between. Germline CDR1 DFQATT, CDR2 SNEGSKA (reference sequence). CDR3 size: 12 residues. CDR3 sequence reads: CSASRTNYEQYF. Written as DNA, the CDR3 is TGCAGTGCTTCCAGAACTAACTACGAGCAGTACTTC.

The V gene is TRBV7-9, the J gene TRBJ2-1; the match to TRBD2 covers 7 bases. The CDR3 is 14 residues long. The germline gives CDR1 SEHNR, CDR2 FQNEAQ (reference sequence). V gave up 5 bases and J gave up 6 bases; unmatched junction bases: 7. The CDR3 DNA sequence: TGTGCCAGCAGCCCCGGGACTACCCTCAATGAGCAGTTCTTC. Translating it yields CASSPGTTLNEQFF.

CDR3 sequence: CAWSRPPLGQPQHF. DNA of the CDR3: TGTGCCTGGAGTAGACCCCCTCTCGGTCAGCCCCAGCATTTT. The chain links TRBV30 to TRBJ1-5; D gene unclear. CDR3 size: 14 residues. V was shortened by 2 bases and J by 6 bases, with 14 bases between the two germline ends. The germline V gene has CDR1 GTSNPN and CDR2 SVGIG (reference sequence).

This clonotype has just a few counts. As DNA, the CDR3 is TGTGCCAGCAACCCCGGACAGGGTAACACCGGGGAGCTGTTTTTT. It is translated as CASNPGQGNTGELFF. The gene calls are TRBV2 and TRBJ2-2, with 8 bases fitting TRBD1. Looked up from germline, CDR1 is SNHLY and CDR2 is FYNNEI. CDR3 length: 15 amino acids. J was trimmed by 2 bases and V by 7 bases; bases with no gene match: 6.

This clonotype was counted many times. V and J are TRBV12-3 or TRBV12-4 and TRBJ1-1, with D possibly TRBD1 on 5 matching bases. The CDR3 is 15 amino acids. The germline V and J ends were trimmed by 6 bases and 5 bases, with 19 bases remaining between them. The CDR3 region has the DNA TGTGCCAGCAGACCCGATTCGTGGGGCGGGACTGAAGCTTTCTTT. Residues: CASRPDSWGGTEAFF.

This clonotype was seen ten or more times. V gene TRBV2 combines with J gene TRBJ2-5; no definite D call. This CDR3 comprises 14 residues. V lost 1 base and J lost 2, with 8 bases in between. Per the germline V gene, CDR1 is SNHLY and CDR2 is FYNNEI. The CDR3 here is CASSEEIVQETQYF. The DNA of the CDR3 is TGTGCCAGCAGTGAAGAAATTGTACAAGAGACCCAGTACTTC.

The chain carries TRBV29-1 and TRBJ2-5; 8 positions match TRBD1. The CDR3 spans 13 residues. The germline V gene has CDR1 SQVTM and CDR2 ANQGSEA. Trimming at V came to 5 bases and at J to 5 bases, leaving 7 bases not matched to a gene. The CDR3 DNA reads as TGCAGCGTTACAGGGGGTTGGGGCGAGACCCAGTACTTC. Translation: CSVTGGWGETQYF.

This clonotype has just a few counts. V usage is TRBV5-4 and J usage is TRBJ2-5; 9 nucleotides agree with TRBD1. This CDR3 contains 15 residues. Germline CDR1 and CDR2: SGHNT and YYREEE (reference sequence). The V and J ends lost 2 bases and 4 bases, in that order; junction bases with no gene match: 6. CDR3 nucleotide sequence: TGTGCCAGCAGCTTAACAGGGGGCGCGTCAGAGACCCAGTACTTC. Protein product: CASSLTGGASETQYF.

There are a few counts of this clonotype. The chain uses TRBV4-1 and TRBJ2-5; D is possibly TRBD2 (6 bases). V gave up 2 bases and J gave up 2 bases, with 12 bases separating them. The V gene's germline CDR1 is MGHRA and CDR2 YSYEKL. The CDR3 loop spans 15 amino acids. CDR3 sequence: CASSQKLAEQETQYF. For the CDR3, the DNA is TGCGCCAGCAGCCAAAAACTAGCAGAACAAGAGACCCAGTACTTC.

The V and J genes are TRBV12-3 or TRBV12-4 and TRBJ2-3, with 11 bases that match TRBD2. The tail of the sequence fits TRBJ2-5 better, so the J call may be wrong. The CDR3 covers 16 residues. The CDR3 DNA is TGTGCCAGCAGTTTGCATAGCGGGAGGGCCGGAGAGACCCAGTACTTC. Protein product: CASSLHSGRAGETQYF.

This clonotype was counted a few times. The chain uses TRBV5-1 and TRBJ2-6; 10 positions match TRBD1. Per germline, CDR1 SGHRS and CDR2 YFSETQ. Trimming at V came to 0 bases and at J to 1 base, leaving 1 base not matched to a gene. The CDR3 totals 17 residues. This CDR3 is CASSLGTGGSGANVLTF. The CDR3 DNA reads TGCGCCAGCAGCTTGGGGACAGGGGGTTCTGGGGCCAACGTCCTGACTTTC.

This clonotype was recorded at least ten times. J is TRBJ2-2 and V is TRBV19, with D hard to call. V lost 3 bases to trimming and J lost 6 bases, with 5 bases between them. The CDR3 totals 12 residues. Germline loops: CDR1 LNHDA, CDR2 SQIVND (reference sequence). The CDR3 nucleotides are TGTGCCAGTAGTATGGTCCCCGGGGAGCTGTTTTTT. It is translated as CASSMVPGELFF.

This clonotype was recorded at least ten times. The genes are TRBV24-1 and TRBJ2-3, with 7 bases fitting TRBD2. Germline loops: CDR1 KGHDR, CDR2 SFDVKD. V lost 9 bases and J lost 0; bases outside the gene matches: 5. The CDR3 spans 14 residues. The CDR3 here is CATGLAESTDTQYF. The CDR3 coding sequence is TGTGCCACCGGGCTAGCGGAAAGCACAGATACGCAGTATTTT.

Ten or more counts support this clonotype. One junction end disagrees with the germline gene, perhaps due to a read error. This chain uses TRBV5-1 with TRBJ2-6; TRBD1 is a possible D gene (5 bases). Germline V CDR1 and CDR2: SGHRS, YFSETQ. This CDR3 comprises 14 residues. Written as DNA, the CDR3 is TGTGCCAGCAGCTTCAGGGCTGGGGCCAACGTCCTGACTTTC. It specifies CASSFRAGANVLTF.

This clonotype was seen ten or more times. The genes are TRBV10-3 and TRBJ2-7; D is perhaps TRBD1 or TRBD2 (6 bases each). Trimming pared 9 bases from V and 0 bases from J, leaving 9 bases between. CDR1 ENHRY and CDR2 SYGVKD come from the germline V gene. The CDR3 sequence is 12 residues long. The CDR3 DNA is TGTGCCATTGGAGGGGGCTCCTACGAGCAGTACTTC. It translates to CAIGGGSYEQYF.

This clonotype was detected many times. The chain combines TRBV5-1 with TRBJ2-6; 10 positions match TRBD2. The CDR3 covers 19 residues. The trim removed 4 bases at V and 0 bases at J, leaving 10 bases unmatched. Germline-derived CDR1 and CDR2 are SGHRS and YFSETQ. DNA of the CDR3: TGCGCCAGCAGCCCACTCCTAGCGGGAGCCAACTCTGGGGCCAACGTCCTGACTTTC. This codes for CASSPLLAGANSGANVLTF. Combining the CDR3 with reference TRBV5-1 and TRBJ2-6 gives the whole variable domain KAGVTQTPRYLIKTRGQQVTLSCSPISGHRSVSWYQQTPGQGLQFLFEYFSETQRNKGNFPGRFSGRQFSNSRSEMNVSTLELGDSALYLCASSPLLAGANSGANVLTFGAGSRLTVL.

This clonotype was counted once. This could be a read error, since a much larger clone is one nucleotide away. The chain uses TRBV9 and TRBJ2-1; unclear D gene. The CDR3 loop spans 16 amino acids. Germline V CDR1 and CDR2: SGDLS, YYNGEE. The CDR3 DNA reads as TGTACCAGCAGCGTAGGTCGGAGCCTGGTACCCAATGAGCAGTTCTTC. It specifies CTSSVGRSLVPNEQFF.